The 4 T cell receptor beta chains reported below all come from one sample, sequenced in a study of PD-1 blockade in classical Hodgkin lymphoma. TCRdb's copy holds only in-frame clones and misses some; the assay was immunoSEQ multiplex PCR. Seen here are about 25,000 clones, around 86% observed once, and the top ten hold about 3.1%. Time point indicated: cycle 4 day 1 (C4D1), after less than 7 weeks of nivolumab. Each of the patients experienced relapse following autologous stem cell transplantation, and their brentuximab vedotin exposure differed. Negative selection with magnetic separation was used to purify CD4+ T cells from thawed PBMCs. The sample was CD4+ T cells from blood, taken before the fourth cycle of nivolumab. These receptors came from a human donor with classical Hodgkin lymphoma.

The V call is TRBV29-1, the J call TRBJ2-2; no firm D call. The CDR3 length is 13 residues. V was cut by 4 bases and J by 0 bases, with 6 bases left in between. Germline loops: CDR1 SQVTM, CDR2 ANQGSEA. CDR3 loop: CSVGSPNTGELFF. DNA of the CDR3: TGCAGCGTTGGGTCACCGAACACCGGGGAGCTGTTTTTT.

By share, this clone counts as medium-sized (0.01 to 0.1%). The V call is TRBV7-2, the J call TRBJ2-7, with D tentatively TRBD1 or TRBD2 (5 bases each). V was trimmed by 5 bases and J by 4 bases, leaving 18 bases between them. The germline gives CDR1 SGHTA, CDR2 FQGNSA. The CDR3 consists of 15 residues. In DNA, the CDR3 is TGTGCCAGCAGCCCCGGTGGGACGGAGGTTTACGAGCAGTACTTC. Its translation is CASSPGGTEVYEQYF.

The V gene is TRBV7-2, the J gene TRBJ2-1; D remains ambiguous. V was pared by 5 bases and J by 3 bases, with 11 bases between. CDR3 length: 14 amino acids. Germline V gene data show CDR1 as SGHTA and CDR2 as FQGNSA. The CDR3 sequence: CASSGQLVYNEQFF. The CDR3 DNA reads as TGTGCCAGCAGCGGCCAACTCGTCTACAATGAGCAGTTCTTC.

The chain couples TRBV6-5 to TRBJ2-3; possible D gene TRBD2, 5 bases. CDR1 MNHEY and CDR2 SVGAGI come from the germline V gene. The CDR3 consists of 14 residues. Trimming shortened V by 5 bases and J by 2 bases, and 11 bases separated the two germline ends. Here the CDR3 reads CASSERVLTDTQYF. CDR3 DNA sequence: TGTGCCAGCAGTGAGAGGGTCCTCACAGATACGCAGTATTTT.